This section outlines one T cell receptor beta chain sequence together with its context. These data come from a study of blood T cell repertoires in COVID-19. Turning to the study itself: Samples came from the United States, Italy and Spain, spanning acute and convalescent COVID-19. PBMCs, B-cell-depleted T cells, or T cells were the source of the cDNA or gDNA that made up the material.

Generated by immunoSEQ multiplex PCR, the TCRdb table keeps only in-frame clones and is missing some. The data hold more than 300,000 clones, with around four fifths observed a single time. The TCR was taken from a woman aged 50 to 60 with acute or convalescent COVID-19. Sequencing used peripheral blood.

The CDR3 loop reads CASKAGRSSYNEQFF. The DNA of the CDR3 is TGTGCCAGCAAGGCAGGGAGGAGCTCCTACAATGAGCAGTTCTTC. This sequence joins TRBV6-6 and TRBJ2-1; TRBD2 might be the D (6 bases). V was cut by 7 bases and J by 0 bases, with 13 bases left in between. The CDR3 consists of 15 residues. CDR1 is MNHNY, CDR2 SVGAGI, per germline (reference sequence).